This T cell receptor beta chain was found in a study of T cells in Graves' hyperthyroidism and ophthalmopathy. The V and J ends lost 4 bases and 11 bases, in that order; junction bases with no gene match: 15. The CDR3 is 15 amino acids. Regions amplified from RNA transcripts were the TCR beta CDR3 regions. A first-round RT-PCR of the TCR CDR3 used the HTBI primer set. TCRdb reanalysed the multiplex PCR reads using MiXCR and keeps one entry per CDR3 protein. The top ten hold almost 8% of the sample, which has hundreds of thousands of distinct CDR3 sequences, less than 20% seen once. This clonotype was seen many times.

The sequenced sample was blood. This receptor was identified in a woman aged 18-29 years with Graves' hyperthyroidism. V gene TRBV12-3 or TRBV12-4 combines with J gene TRBJ1-1, with TRBD1 matching 8 bases. In DNA, the CDR3 is TGTGCCAGCAGTTACCTTAACGTTCGGACAGGGAGGGCTTTCTTT. It specifies CASSYLNVRTGRAFF.